This TCR beta chain is from a study of CD8+ T cells in alopecia areata. Study background: The protocol delivered tofacitinib for 6 to 18 months, then withdrew it for 6 months. General study results and limits: Tissue-resident alphabeta T cells belonging to normal skin likewise get sequenced within scalp specimens.

This clone appeared a few times. Its antigen is currently unknown. V shed 4 bases and J shed 10 bases, with 8 bases lying between them. The CDR3 runs 12 residues. CDR1 is SGHDN and CDR2 is FVKESK in the germline V gene. cDNA prepared by RNA extraction and subsequent reverse transcription served as the template for sequencing. Measured with immunoSEQ multiplex PCR; TCRdb has only the in-frame clones, and not every one. The table has 110,000 or so clones, more than 30% seen once; the top ten hold 3.1%. Sequencing input: CD4+ T cells sorted from blood. The gene calls are TRBV14 and TRBJ1-6; D is uncertain. This receptor was identified in a human donor with alopecia areata. Here the CDR3 reads CASSLGESPLHF. CDR3 nucleotides: TGTGCCAGCAGCCTTGGGGAGTCACCCCTCCACTTT.